This T cell receptor beta chain comes out of a study of CD8 T cells in ankylosing spondylitis. V lost 3 bases, J lost 7 bases, and 11 bases lay in between. The CDR3 is made up of 13 amino acids. General observations from the study: Some motif variants were previously reported in reactive arthritis synovial fluid and blood. Clones linked to disease were reported to show significant enrichment in matched ankylosing spondylitis synovial fluid. Ankylosing spondylitis blood appeared to carry a characteristic TCR beta motif of fewer than 10 highly homologous variants. Within peripheral blood, clones linked to disease were CD8+ and relatively rare.

Quantitative barcoded 5'-RACE was used to prepare TCR beta libraries. TCRdb reanalysed the 5' RACE reads using MiXCR and keeps one entry per CDR3 protein. The sample includes some 450,000 distinct CDR3 sequences, about a sixth seen only once; the top ten take approximately 1%. Ten or more counts support this clonotype. Antigen: not known. Sequenced material: blood, either unsorted or a sorted T cell fraction (not recorded which). The sequence derives from a male donor with ankylosing spondylitis. This sequence joins TRBV12-3 or TRBV12-4 and TRBJ2-3; D gene ambiguous. This chain's CDR3 is CASSFSESYTQYF. Here the CDR3 DNA reads TGTGCCAGCAGTTTCTCCGAGTCATATACGCAGTATTTT.